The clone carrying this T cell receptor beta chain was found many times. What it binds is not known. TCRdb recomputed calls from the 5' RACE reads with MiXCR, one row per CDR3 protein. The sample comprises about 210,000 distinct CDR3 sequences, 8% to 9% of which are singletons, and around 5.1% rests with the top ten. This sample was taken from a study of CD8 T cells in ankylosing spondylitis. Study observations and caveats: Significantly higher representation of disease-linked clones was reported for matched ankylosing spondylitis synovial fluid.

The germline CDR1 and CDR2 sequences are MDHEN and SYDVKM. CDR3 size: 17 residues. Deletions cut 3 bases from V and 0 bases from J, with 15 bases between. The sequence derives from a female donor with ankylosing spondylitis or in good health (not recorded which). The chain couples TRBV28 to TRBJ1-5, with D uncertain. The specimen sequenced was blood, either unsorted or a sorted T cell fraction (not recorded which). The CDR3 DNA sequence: TGTGCCAGCAGTTTTAGGTCGGCGGAATATAGCAATCAGCCCCAGCATTTT. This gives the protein CASSFRSAEYSNQPQHF.